The clone carrying this T cell receptor (beta chain) showed up just a few times. No antigen is known for it. This specimen belongs to a study of beta chain features in type 1 diabetes. The wider study: Taken together, all samples contributed more than 90,000,000 examined sorted cells. Notes on the study in general: The study found that naive, central memory and Treg TCRB repertoires appeared more similar in patients than in healthy donors.

CDR1 is MNHEY and CDR2 is SVGAGI in the germline V gene. Trimming took off 6 bases at V and 0 bases at J, with 12 bases between the two ends. CDR3 length: 15 amino acids. Investigators reverse transcribed all isolated RNA, so they sequenced expressed TCRB transcripts. Sequencing was performed with immunoSEQ multiplex PCR; in TCRdb, only in-frame clones are kept and a portion is missing. The top ten hold approximately 0.043% of the sample, which has almost 350,000 clones, less than 20% seen once. Each population that was sorted was more than 95% pure. The sequencing sample was made of naive CD4+ T cells from blood. The clonotype comes from a woman aged 18-29 years in good health. J is TRBJ1-5 and V is TRBV6-5; the D gene is possibly TRBD1 (6 bases). The DNA for the CDR3 is TGTGCCAGCAGCCCTGGACAGAGTAGCAATCAGCCCCAGCATTTT. Encoded protein: CASSPGQSSNQPQHF.